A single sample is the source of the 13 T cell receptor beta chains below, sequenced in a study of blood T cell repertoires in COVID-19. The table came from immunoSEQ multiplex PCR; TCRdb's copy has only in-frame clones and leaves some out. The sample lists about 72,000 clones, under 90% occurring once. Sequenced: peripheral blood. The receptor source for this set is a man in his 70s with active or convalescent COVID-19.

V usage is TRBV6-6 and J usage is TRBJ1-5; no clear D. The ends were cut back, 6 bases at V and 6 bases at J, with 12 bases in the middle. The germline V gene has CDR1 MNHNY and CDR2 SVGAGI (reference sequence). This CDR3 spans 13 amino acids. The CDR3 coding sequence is TGTGCCAGCAGCTCCCCCCTCCTTCAGCCCCAGCATTTT. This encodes CASSSPLLQPQHF.

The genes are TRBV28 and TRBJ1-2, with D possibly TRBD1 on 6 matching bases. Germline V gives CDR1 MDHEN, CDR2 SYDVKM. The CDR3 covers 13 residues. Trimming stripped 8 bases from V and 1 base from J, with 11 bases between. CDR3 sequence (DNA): TGTGCCAGCCGGGACACCAATAACTATGGCTACACCTTC. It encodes CASRDTNNYGYTF.

The CDR3 is CASSVGVSREYEQYF. The CDR3 DNA reads as TGTGCCAGCAGCGTTGGGGTCAGTAGGGAGTACGAGCAGTACTTC. V usage is TRBV9 and J usage is TRBJ2-7; D possibly corresponds to TRBD2 (5 bases). The CDR3 consists of 15 residues. The V gene's germline CDR1 is SGDLS and CDR2 YYNGEE. The V end was cut by 2 bases, the J end by 4 bases, with 16 bases between.

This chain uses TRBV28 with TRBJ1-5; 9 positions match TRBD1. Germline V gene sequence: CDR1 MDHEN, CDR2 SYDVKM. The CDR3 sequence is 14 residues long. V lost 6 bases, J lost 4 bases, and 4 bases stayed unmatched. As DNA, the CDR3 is TGTGCCAGCAGCAGCGGACAGGGGAATCAGCCCCAGCATTTT. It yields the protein CASSSGQGNQPQHF.

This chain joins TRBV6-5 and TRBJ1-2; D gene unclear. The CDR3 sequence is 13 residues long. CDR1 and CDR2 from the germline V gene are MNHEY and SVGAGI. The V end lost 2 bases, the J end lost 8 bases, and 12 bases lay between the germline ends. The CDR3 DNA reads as TGTGCCAGCAGTTACGGAAAACGAGGCGGCTACACCTTC. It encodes CASSYGKRGGYTF.

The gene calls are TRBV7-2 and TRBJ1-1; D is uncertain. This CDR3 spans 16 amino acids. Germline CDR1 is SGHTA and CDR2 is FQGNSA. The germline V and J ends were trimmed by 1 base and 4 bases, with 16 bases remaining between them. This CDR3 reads CASSLGVLIAGTEAFF. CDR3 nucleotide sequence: TGTGCCAGCAGCTTAGGAGTATTGATAGCCGGCACTGAAGCTTTCTTT.

The CDR3 loop is CASSLAGTGEGYTF. The CDR3 coding sequence is TGCGCCAGCAGCTTGGCTGGGACAGGGGAAGGCTACACCTTC. The gene calls are TRBV5-1 and TRBJ1-2; 10 positions match TRBD1. This CDR3 contains 14 residues. J was trimmed by 8 bases and V by 0 bases; bases with no gene match: 4. The germline V gene has CDR1 SGHRS and CDR2 YFSETQ.

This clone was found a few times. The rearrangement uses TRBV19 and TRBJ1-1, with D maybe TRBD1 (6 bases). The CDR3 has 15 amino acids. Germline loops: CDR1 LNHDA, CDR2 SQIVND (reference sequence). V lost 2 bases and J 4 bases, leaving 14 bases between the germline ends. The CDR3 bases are TGTGCCAGTAGTATATACGGACAAGGGGGCACTGAAGCTTTCTTT. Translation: CASSIYGQGGTEAFF. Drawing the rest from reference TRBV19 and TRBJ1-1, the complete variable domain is DGGITQSPKYLFRKEGQNVTLSCEQNLNHDAMYWYRQDPGQGLRLIYYSQIVNDFQKGDIAEGYSVSREKKESFPLTVTSAQKNPTAFYLCASSIYGQGGTEAFFGQGTRLTVV.

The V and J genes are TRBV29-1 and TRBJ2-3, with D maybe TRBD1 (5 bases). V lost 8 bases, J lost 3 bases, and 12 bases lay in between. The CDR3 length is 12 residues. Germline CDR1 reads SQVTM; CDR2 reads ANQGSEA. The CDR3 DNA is TGCAGCACAAGACAGACAACAGATACGCAGTATTTT. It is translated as CSTRQTTDTQYF.

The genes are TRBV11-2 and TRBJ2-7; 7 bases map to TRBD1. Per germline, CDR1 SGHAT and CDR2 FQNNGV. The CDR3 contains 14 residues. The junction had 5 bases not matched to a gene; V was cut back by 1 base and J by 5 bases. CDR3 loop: CASSLGQGWDEQYF. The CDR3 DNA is TGTGCCAGCAGCTTAGGACAGGGATGGGACGAGCAGTACTTC.

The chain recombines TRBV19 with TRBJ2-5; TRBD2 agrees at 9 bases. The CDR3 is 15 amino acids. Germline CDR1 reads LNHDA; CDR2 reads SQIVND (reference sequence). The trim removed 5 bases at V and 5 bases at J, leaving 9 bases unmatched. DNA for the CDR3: TGTGCCAGTAGTTTGATAGCGGGAGCAGGCGAGACCCAGTACTTC. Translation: CASSLIAGAGETQYF.

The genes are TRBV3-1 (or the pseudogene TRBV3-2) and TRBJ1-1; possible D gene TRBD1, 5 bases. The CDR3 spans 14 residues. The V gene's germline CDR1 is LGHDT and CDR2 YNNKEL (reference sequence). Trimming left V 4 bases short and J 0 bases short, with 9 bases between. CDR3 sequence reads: CASSRRAMNTEAFF. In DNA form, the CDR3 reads TGTGCCAGCAGCCGCAGGGCCATGAACACTGAAGCTTTCTTT.

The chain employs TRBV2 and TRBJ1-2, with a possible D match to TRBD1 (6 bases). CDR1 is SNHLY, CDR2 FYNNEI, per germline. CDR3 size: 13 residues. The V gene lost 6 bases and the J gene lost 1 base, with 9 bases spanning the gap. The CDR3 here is CASRGQNNYGYTF. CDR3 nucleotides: TGTGCCAGCAGAGGACAGAATAACTATGGCTACACCTTC. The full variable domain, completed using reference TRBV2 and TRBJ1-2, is EPEVTQTPSHQVTQMGQEVILRCVPISNHLYFYWYRQILGQKVEFLVSFYNNEISEKSEIFDDQFSVERPDGSNFTLKIRSTKLEDSAMYFCASRGQNNYGYTFGSGTRLTVV.